This T cell receptor (beta chain) was documented in a study of beta chain features in type 1 diabetes. Turning to the study itself: The patient and healthy donor groups were comparable for age, gender and cell yields. Study results and limitations: PCR could preferentially amplify shorter templates, alike in patients and controls. Across all four CD4+ subsets, people with type 1 diabetes showed modestly shorter TCRB CDR3s.

Germline values: CDR1 MNHEY, CDR2 SVGAGI. V lost 7 bases, J lost 1 base, and 10 bases lay in between. The CDR3 totals 14 residues. The sample holds a few counts of this clone. As yet, its antigen is unknown. Reverse transcribing all isolated RNA meant expressed TCRB transcripts were sequenced. Assay used: immunoSEQ multiplex PCR; TCRdb lists only in-frame clones, some missing. The repertoire holds 300,000 to 350,000 clones, 9.3% seen once, with less than 1.2% in the top ten. The sequence derives from a man aged 30 to 39 with type 1 diabetes. The rearrangement joins TRBV6-5 to TRBJ1-4; weak D call: TRBD1 (5 bases). The sequenced sample was central memory CD4+ T cells from blood. In DNA, the CDR3 is TGTGCCAGCAAGTCAAGGGGAACTAATGAAAAACTGTTTTTT. This translates into CASKSRGTNEKLFF.